The 8 T cell receptor beta chains below all came from one sample that was sequenced in a study of shared clonotypes between healthy human individuals. Sequencing was performed with immunoSEQ multiplex PCR; in TCRdb, only in-frame clones are kept and a portion is missing. The sample yields approximately 2.5 million clones, 93% seen once. Sequenced input: naive CD4+ T cells from PBMCs. The subset here: CD45RA+ positively selected. These receptors all come from a man younger than 30 in good health. Some clones in this sample may be carry-over from other donors' samples.

The chain employs TRBV10-1 and TRBJ2-5, with TRBD1 as a possible D gene (5 bases). Trimming stripped 3 bases from V and 3 bases from J, with 14 bases between. CDR3 length equals 15 residues. Germline-derived CDR1 and CDR2 are WNHNN and SYGVQD (reference sequence). CDR3 coding DNA: TGCGCCAGCAGTGACAAGGGGCAGGGCGAAGAGACCCAGTACTTC. Protein sequence: CASSDKGQGEETQYF.

The chain couples TRBV2 to TRBJ2-7; D unclear. V was clipped by 3 bases and J by 0 bases, with 12 bases between them. There are 15 residues in the CDR3. Germline V gives CDR1 SNHLY, CDR2 FYNNEI. CDR3 nucleotide sequence: TGTGCCAGCAGTGAGTTGGTACGAGCCTCCTACGAGCAGTACTTC. It yields the protein CASSELVRASYEQYF.

This clone was recorded once. The CDR3 region has the DNA TGCGCCAGCAGCCCAAACAGCGGGAGAGGTACCTACGAGCAGTACTTC. Its translation: CASSPNSGRGTYEQYF. This chain uses TRBV5-1 with TRBJ2-7; TRBD2 matches 8 bases. This CDR3 is 16 amino acids long. J lost 2 bases, V lost 4 bases, and 11 bases had no gene match. Germline assignment: CDR1 SGHRS and CDR2 YFSETQ.

The rearrangement uses TRBV6-6 and TRBJ2-1, with D possibly TRBD2 on 6 matching bases. There are 14 residues in the CDR3. V lost 5 bases and J lost 6, with 14 bases in between. Germline values: CDR1 MNHNY, CDR2 SVGAGI (reference sequence). The CDR3 is CASSPRGGRNEQFF. CDR3 DNA sequence: TGTGCCAGCAGTCCCCGTGGAGGGCGCAATGAGCAGTTCTTC.

The chain uses TRBV28 and TRBJ2-2; 7 bases align to TRBD2. V trimming: 7 bases; J trimming: 8 bases; junction bases outside the gene matches: 10. CDR3 length: 14 residues. The germline gives CDR1 MDHEN, CDR2 SYDVKM. The CDR3 is CASKVEGLSGELFF. Written as DNA, the CDR3 is TGTGCCAGCAAGGTTGAGGGACTATCTGGGGAGCTGTTTTTT.

The V gene is TRBV5-1, the J gene TRBJ2-7; 10 bases align to TRBD2. J was trimmed by 2 bases and V by 5 bases; bases with no gene match: 4. The CDR3 loop spans 14 amino acids. Germline CDR1 reads SGHRS; CDR2 reads YFSETQ. Here the CDR3 reads CASRRTSGAYEQYF. In DNA, the CDR3 is TGCGCCAGCAGACGGACTAGCGGTGCCTACGAGCAGTACTTC.

The chain links TRBV18 to TRBJ2-1, with TRBD1 matching over 7 bases. The germline CDR1 and CDR2 sequences are KGHSH and LQKENI. With V trimmed by 4 bases and J by 2 bases, 5 bases remained unmatched. CDR3 length: 15 residues. The CDR3 DNA sequence: TGTGCCAGCTCACTAAGGACAGGTACCTACAATGAGCAGTTCTTC. Translation: CASSLRTGTYNEQFF.

The rearrangement uses TRBV14 and TRBJ1-3; perhaps TRBD1 as D (5 bases). This CDR3 contains 16 residues. V gave up 0 bases and J gave up 9 bases, with 18 bases separating them. The germline V gene has CDR1 SGHDN and CDR2 FVKESK. The CDR3 region is CASSQDRGTGDSTIYF. CDR3 coding DNA: TGTGCCAGCAGCCAAGACCGGGGGACCGGGGATAGCACCATATATTTT. Full variable domain (rest looked up from reference TRBV14 and TRBJ1-3): EAGVTQFPSHSVIEKGQTVTLRCDPISGHDNLYWYRRVMGKEIKFLLHFVKESKQDESGMPNNRFLAERTGGTYSTLKVQPAELEDSGVYFCASSQDRGTGDSTIYFGEGSWLTVV.